Described below is a single T cell receptor beta chain sequence and its context. Its antigen specificity is not known. Within one base of it there is no much larger clone, and no base qualities were kept. This entry belongs to a study of control samples from healthy donors and cancer patients (TCRdb year 2020). Including cysteine and phenylalanine, the CDR3 has 16 amino acids. Only the CDR3 part of the read is kept: 48 bases, read in frame from the first base. CDR1 is given as LGHNT and CDR2 as FRNRAP, both from the germline V gene. From V the trimming removes 0 bases and from J it removes 6 bases, while the gene matches leave 9 bases of the junction unaccounted for. The method was the immunoSEQ multiplex PCR assay. The source is immuneACCESS, and TCRdb retained only in-frame sequences with V and J called. Part of the clones is not carried over; for the studies checked, unresolved V genes explain less than half of this, and the remainder is unexplained. Here the sample has 75,000 to 80,000 clones; around nine tenths occur a single time. The ten largest clones take up approximately 9.4% of the sample.

The material sequenced was PBMCs. This receptor was obtained from a woman between 50 and 59 years old with colorectal cancer. The sequence is built from TRBV12-5 and TRBJ1-1; 8 middle bases align to TRBD1. Here is the DNA: TGTGCTAGTGGTTTGGTCTACACAGGGGGACCTCCTGAAGCTTTCTTT. Translation gives CASGLVYTGGPPEAFF.